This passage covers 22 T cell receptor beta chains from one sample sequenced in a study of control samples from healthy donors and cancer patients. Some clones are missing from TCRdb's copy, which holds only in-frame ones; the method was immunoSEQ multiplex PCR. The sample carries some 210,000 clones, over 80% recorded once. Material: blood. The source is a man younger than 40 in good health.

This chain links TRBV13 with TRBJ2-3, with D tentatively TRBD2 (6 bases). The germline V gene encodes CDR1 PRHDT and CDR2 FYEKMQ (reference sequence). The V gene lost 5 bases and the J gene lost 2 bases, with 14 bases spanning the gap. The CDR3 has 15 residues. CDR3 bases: TGTGCCAGCAGCCTACAGCGGGCCCTCACAGATACGCAGTATTTT. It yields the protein CASSLQRALTDTQYF.

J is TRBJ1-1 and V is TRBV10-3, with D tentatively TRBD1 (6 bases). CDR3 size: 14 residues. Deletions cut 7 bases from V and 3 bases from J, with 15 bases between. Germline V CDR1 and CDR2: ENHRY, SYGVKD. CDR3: CAIKEGGGHTEAFF. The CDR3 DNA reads TGTGCCATCAAAGAGGGCGGGGGGCACACTGAAGCTTTCTTT.

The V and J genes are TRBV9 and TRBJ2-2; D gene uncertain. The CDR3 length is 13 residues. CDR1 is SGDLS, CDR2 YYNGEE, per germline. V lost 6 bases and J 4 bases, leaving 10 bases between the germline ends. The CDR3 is CASISALTGELFF. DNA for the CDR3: TGTGCCAGCATATCAGCTCTCACCGGGGAGCTGTTTTTT.

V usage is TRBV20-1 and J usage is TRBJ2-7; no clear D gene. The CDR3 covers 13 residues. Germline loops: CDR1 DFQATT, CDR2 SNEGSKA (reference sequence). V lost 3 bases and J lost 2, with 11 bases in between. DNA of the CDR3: TGCAGTGCTAGTGCAGTGGATCCCTACGAGCAGTACTTC. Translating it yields CSASAVDPYEQYF.

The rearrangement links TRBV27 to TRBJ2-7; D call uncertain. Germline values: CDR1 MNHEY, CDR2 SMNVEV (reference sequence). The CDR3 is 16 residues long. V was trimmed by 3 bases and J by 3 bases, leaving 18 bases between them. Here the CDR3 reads CASSLKAVDRGYEQYF. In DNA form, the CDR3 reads TGTGCCAGCAGTTTGAAGGCGGTGGACCGCGGCTACGAGCAGTACTTC.

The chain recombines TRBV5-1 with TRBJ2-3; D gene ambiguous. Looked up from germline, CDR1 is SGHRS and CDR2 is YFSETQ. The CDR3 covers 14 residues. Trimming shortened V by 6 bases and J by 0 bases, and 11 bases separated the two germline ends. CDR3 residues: CASKGRISTDTQYF. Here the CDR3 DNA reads TGCGCCAGCAAAGGCAGGATTAGCACAGATACGCAGTATTTT.

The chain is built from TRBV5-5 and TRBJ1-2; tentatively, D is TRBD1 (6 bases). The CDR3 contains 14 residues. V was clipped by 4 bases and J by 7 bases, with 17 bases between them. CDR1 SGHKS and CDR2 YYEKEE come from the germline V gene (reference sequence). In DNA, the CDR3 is TGTGCCAGCAGCCTGGAGGCAGGGGAGGTTGGCTACACCTTC. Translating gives CASSLEAGEVGYTF. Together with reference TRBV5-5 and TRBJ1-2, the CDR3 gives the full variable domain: DAGVTQSPTHLIKTRGQQVTLRCSPISGHKSVSWYQQVLGQGPQFIFQYYEKEERGRGNFPDRFSARQFPNYSSELNVNALLLGDSALYLCASSLEAGEVGYTFGSGTRLTVV.

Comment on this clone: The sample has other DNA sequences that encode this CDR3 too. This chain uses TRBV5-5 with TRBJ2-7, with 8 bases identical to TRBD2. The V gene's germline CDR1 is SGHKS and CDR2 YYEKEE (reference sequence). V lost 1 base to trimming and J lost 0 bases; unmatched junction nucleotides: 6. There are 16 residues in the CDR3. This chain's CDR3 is CASSLSTGTSSYEQYF. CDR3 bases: TGTGCCAGCAGCTTGTCAACCGGGACTAGCTCCTACGAGCAGTACTTC. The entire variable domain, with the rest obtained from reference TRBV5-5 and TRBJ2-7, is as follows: DAGVTQSPTHLIKTRGQQVTLRCSPISGHKSVSWYQQVLGQGPQFIFQYYEKEERGRGNFPDRFSARQFPNYSSELNVNALLLGDSALYLCASSLSTGTSSYEQYFGPGTRLTVT.

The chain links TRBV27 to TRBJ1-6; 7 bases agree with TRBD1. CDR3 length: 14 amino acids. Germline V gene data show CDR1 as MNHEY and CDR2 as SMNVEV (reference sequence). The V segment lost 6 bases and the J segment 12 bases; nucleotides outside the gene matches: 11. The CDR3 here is CASSRTGVVEPLHF. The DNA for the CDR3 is TGTGCCAGCAGCCGCACAGGGGTGGTCGAACCCCTCCACTTT.

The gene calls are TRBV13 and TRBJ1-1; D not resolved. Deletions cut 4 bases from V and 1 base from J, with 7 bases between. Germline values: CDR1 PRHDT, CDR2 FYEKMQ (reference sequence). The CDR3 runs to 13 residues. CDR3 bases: TGTGCCAGCAGCTCCCGTGGGAACACTGAAGCTTTCTTT. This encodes CASSSRGNTEAFF.

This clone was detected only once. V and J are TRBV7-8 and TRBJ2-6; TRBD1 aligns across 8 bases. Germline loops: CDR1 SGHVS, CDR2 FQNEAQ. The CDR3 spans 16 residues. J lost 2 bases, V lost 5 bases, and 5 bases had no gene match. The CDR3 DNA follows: TGTGCCAGCAGCCCCGACAGGGGTACTGGGGCCAACGTCCTGACTTTC. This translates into CASSPDRGTGANVLTF.

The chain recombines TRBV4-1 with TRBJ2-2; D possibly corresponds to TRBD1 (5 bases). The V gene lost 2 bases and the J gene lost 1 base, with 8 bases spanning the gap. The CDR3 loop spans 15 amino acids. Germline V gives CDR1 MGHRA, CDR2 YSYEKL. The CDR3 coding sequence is TGCGCCAGCAGCCAACAGGGCCTGAACACCGGGGAGCTGTTTTTT. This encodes CASSQQGLNTGELFF.

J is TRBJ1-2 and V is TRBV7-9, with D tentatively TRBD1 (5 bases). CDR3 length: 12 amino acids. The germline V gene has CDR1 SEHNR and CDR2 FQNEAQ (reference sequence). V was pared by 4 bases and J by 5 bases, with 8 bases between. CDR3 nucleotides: TGTGCCAGCAGCTCGACAGTATATGGCTACACCTTC. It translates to CASSSTVYGYTF.

CDR3 loop: CAFSDDSGNTIYF. CDR3 coding DNA: TGTGCCTTCAGCGACGACTCTGGAAACACCATATATTTT. V gene TRBV7-9 combines with J gene TRBJ1-3; D gene unclear. V gave up 11 bases and J gave up 0 bases, with 11 bases separating them. CDR1 and CDR2 from the germline V gene are SEHNR and FQNEAQ (reference sequence). This CDR3 is 13 amino acids long.

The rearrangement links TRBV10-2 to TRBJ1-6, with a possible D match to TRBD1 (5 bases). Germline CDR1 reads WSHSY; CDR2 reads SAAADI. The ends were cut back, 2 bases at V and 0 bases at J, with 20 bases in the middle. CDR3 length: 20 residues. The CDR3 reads CASSEGEINTDNSYNSPLHF. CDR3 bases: TGCGCCAGCAGTGAGGGGGAGATTAACACGGACAACTCCTATAATTCACCCCTCCACTTT.

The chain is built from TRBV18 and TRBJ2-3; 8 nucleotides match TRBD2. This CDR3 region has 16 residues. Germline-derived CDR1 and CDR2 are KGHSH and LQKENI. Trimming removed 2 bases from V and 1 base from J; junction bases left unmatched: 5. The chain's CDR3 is CASSPAAGGGTDTQYF. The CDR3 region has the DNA TGTGCCAGCTCACCAGCCGCCGGGGGGGGCACAGATACGCAGTATTTT.

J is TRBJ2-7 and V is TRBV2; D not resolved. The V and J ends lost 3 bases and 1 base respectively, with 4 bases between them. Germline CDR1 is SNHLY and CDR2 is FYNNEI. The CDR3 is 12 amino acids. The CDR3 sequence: CASSDSSYEQYF. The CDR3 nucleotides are TGTGCCAGCAGTGACAGTTCCTACGAGCAGTACTTC.

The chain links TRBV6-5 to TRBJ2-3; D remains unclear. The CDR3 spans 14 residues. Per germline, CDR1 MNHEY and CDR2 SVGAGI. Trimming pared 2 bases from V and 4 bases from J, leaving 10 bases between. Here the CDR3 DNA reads TGTGCCAGCAGTTACAATCGACTCTCAGATACGCAGTATTTT. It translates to CASSYNRLSDTQYF.

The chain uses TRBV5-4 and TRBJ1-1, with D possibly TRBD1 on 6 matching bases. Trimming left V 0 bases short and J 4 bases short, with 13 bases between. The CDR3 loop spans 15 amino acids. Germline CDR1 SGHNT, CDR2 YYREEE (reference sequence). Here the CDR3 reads CASSLAGAGSTEAFF. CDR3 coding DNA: TGTGCCAGCAGCTTGGCGGGGGCGGGCAGCACTGAAGCTTTCTTT.

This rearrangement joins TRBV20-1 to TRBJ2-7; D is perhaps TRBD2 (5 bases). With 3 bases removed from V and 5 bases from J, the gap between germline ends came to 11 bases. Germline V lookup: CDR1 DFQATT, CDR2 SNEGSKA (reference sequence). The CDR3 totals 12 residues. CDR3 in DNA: TGCAGTGCTAGTCCGGACTCTGACGAGCAGTACTTC. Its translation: CSASPDSDEQYF.

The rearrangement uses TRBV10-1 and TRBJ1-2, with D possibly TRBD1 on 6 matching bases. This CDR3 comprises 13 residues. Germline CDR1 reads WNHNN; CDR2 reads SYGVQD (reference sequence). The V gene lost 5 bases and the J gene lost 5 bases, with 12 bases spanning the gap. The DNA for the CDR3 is TGCGCCAGCAGTCCCGGGACATCATATGGCTACACCTTC. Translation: CASSPGTSYGYTF.

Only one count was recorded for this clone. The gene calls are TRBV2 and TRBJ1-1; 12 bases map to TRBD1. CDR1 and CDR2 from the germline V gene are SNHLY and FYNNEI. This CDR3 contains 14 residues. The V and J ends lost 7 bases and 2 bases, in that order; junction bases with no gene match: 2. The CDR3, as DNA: TGTGCCAGCAAAGGGACAGGGGGCAACACTGAAGCTTTCTTT. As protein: CASKGTGGNTEAFF.